Listed below are T cell receptor beta chains from one sample, sequenced in a study of cytomegalovirus exposure and HLA in healthy donors. The table came from immunoSEQ multiplex PCR; TCRdb's copy has only in-frame clones and leaves some out. The sample lists around 90,000 clones, about 82% occurring once. The specimen sequenced was PBMCs. These receptors all stem from a man aged 25-45 years in good health and CMV-seronegative. CDR3s include the opening cysteine and the closing phenylalanine or tryptophan. A D gene is named only where the DNA matches it firmly. Clone size is stated in some rows and not others, as once, few, many or a class when expanded.

size	V	D	J	CDR3	DNA
.	TRBV5-6	.	TRBJ1-1	CASSVYQGIGSEAFF	TGTGCCAGCAGCGTATATCAGGGGATCGGCTCTGAAGCTTTCTTT
.	TRBV7-2	TRBD1	TRBJ2-1	CASSSRGLSSYNEQFF	TGTGCCAGCAGCTCCAGGGGGCTGAGCTCCTACAATGAGCAGTTCTTC
.	TRBV6-4	TRBD1	TRBJ2-3	CASSEQGSTDTQYF	TGTGCCAGCAGTGAACAGGGGAGCACAGATACGCAGTATTTT
.	TRBV11-2	TRBD2	TRBJ2-2	CASSRKLASGELFF	TGTGCCAGCAGCCGTAAACTAGCGTCCGGGGAGCTGTTTTTT
.	TRBV10-3	.	TRBJ2-7	CAIKVSGANYEQYF	TGTGCCATCAAAGTCAGCGGTGCAAACTACGAGCAGTACTTC
.	TRBV14	.	TRBJ1-2	CASSQTVPNYGYTF	TGTGCCAGCAGCCAAACAGTGCCTAACTATGGCTACACCTTC
.	TRBV5-6	.	TRBJ2-5	CASSSQETQYF	TGTGCCAGCAGCTCACAAGAGACCCAGTACTTC
.	TRBV9	TRBD1	TRBJ2-7	CASSVDGTGRYEQYF	TGTGCCAGCAGCGTAGATGGGACAGGGCGATACGAGCAGTACTTC
.	TRBV5-4	TRBD2	TRBJ2-5	CASSLGGLAGKETQYF	TGTGCCAGCAGCTTGGGCGGACTAGCGGGGAAAGAGACCCAGTACTTC
many	TRBV5-5	.	TRBJ2-1	CASSFLRNEQFF	TGTGCCAGCAGCTTCCTGCGCAATGAGCAGTTCTTC
.	TRBV14	TRBD1	TRBJ2-3	CASSQGTGTTDTQYF	TGTGCCAGCAGCCAAGGGACAGGGACCACAGATACGCAGTATTTT
.	TRBV9	.	TRBJ2-2	CASSLPGEDGELFF	TGTGCCAGCAGCCTCCCAGGGGAAGACGGGGAGCTGTTTTTT
.	TRBV7-3	TRBD1	TRBJ1-1	CASSLTGDRGREAFF	TGTGCCAGCAGCTTAACCGGGGACAGGGGAAGGGAAGCTTTCTTT
few	TRBV19	.	TRBJ1-1	CASSLPGGNTEAFF	TGTGCCAGTAGTCTCCCGGGAGGGAACACTGAAGCTTTCTTT
.	TRBV9	TRBD1	TRBJ2-1	CASSVTGTVYNEQFF	TGTGCCAGCAGCGTGACCGGGACAGTCTACAATGAGCAGTTCTTC
.	TRBV9	.	TRBJ2-4	CASSVDLAGPGGDKNIQYF	TGTGCCAGCAGCGTAGATTTGGCCGGCCCCGGAGGGGACAAAAACATTCAGTACTTC
.	TRBV30	.	TRBJ1-2	CAWSVPEDSFQGYTF	TGTGCCTGGAGTGTACCCGAGGACTCCTTTCAGGGCTACACCTTC
.	TRBV4-2	.	TRBJ2-7	CASSQRQATYEQYF	TGTGCCAGCAGCCAGCGACAGGCCACCTACGAGCAGTACTTC
few	TRBV19	TRBD1	TRBJ1-2	CASWDRDNYGYTF	TGTGCCAGTTGGGACAGGGATAACTATGGCTACACCTTC
.	TRBV19	TRBD2	TRBJ2-1	CASKRLAGGGGNEQFF	TGTGCCAGTAAGAGGCTAGCGGGGGGGGGAGGCAATGAGCAGTTCTTC
.	TRBV7-8	TRBD1	TRBJ2-5	CASSLATGQGGETQYF	TGTGCCAGCAGCTTAGCCACAGGACAGGGTGGGGAGACCCAGTACTTC
.	TRBV5-1	TRBD2	TRBJ2-3	CASSLSIGGYTDTQYF	TGCGCCAGCAGCTTGTCTATCGGGGGGTACACAGATACGCAGTATTTT